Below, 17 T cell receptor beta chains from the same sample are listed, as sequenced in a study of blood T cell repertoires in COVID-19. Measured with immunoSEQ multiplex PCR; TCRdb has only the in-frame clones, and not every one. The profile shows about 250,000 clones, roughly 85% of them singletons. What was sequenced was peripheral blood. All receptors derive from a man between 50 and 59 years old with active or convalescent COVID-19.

In DNA form, the CDR3 reads TGTGCCAGCAGCGAGGACACCTCCGAACATACGCAGTATTTT. Amino acid sequence: CASSEDTSEHTQYF. The chain links TRBV6-5 to TRBJ2-3; maybe TRBD1 (5 bases). Germline V gives CDR1 MNHEY, CDR2 SVGAGI. Trimming removed 6 bases from V and 7 bases from J, with 17 bases in between. CDR3 length: 14 amino acids.

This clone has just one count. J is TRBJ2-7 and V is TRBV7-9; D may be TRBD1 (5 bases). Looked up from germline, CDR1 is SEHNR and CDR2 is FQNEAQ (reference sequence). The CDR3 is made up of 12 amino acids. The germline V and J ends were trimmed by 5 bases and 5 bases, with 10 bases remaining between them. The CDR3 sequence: CASSLQGNEQYF. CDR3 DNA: TGTGCCAGCAGCCTCCAGGGAAACGAGCAGTACTTC.

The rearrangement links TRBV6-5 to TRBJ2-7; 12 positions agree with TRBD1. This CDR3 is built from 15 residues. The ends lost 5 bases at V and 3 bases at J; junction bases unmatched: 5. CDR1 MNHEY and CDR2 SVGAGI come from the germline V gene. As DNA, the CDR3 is TGTGCCAGCAGTCACCGGGACAGGGGGCTCTACGAGCAGTACTTC. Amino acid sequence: CASSHRDRGLYEQYF.

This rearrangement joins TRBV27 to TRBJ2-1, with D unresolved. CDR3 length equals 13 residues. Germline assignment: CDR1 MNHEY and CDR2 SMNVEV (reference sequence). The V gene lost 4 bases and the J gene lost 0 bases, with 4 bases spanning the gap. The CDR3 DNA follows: TGTGCCAGCAGTTCTAGCTCCTACAATGAGCAGTTCTTC. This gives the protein CASSSSSYNEQFF.

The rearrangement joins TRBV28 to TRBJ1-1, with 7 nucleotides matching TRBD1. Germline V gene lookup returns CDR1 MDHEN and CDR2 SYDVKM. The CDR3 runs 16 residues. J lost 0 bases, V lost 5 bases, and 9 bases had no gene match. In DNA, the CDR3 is TGTGCCAGCAGTCTAACAGGGGATACCGTGAACACTGAAGCTTTCTTT. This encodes CASSLTGDTVNTEAFF.

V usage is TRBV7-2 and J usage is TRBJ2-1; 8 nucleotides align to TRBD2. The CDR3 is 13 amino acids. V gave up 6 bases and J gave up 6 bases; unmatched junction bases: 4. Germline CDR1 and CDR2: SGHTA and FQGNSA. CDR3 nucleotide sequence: TGTGCCAGCAGGGAACTAGCGGCCAATGAGCAGTTCTTC. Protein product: CASRELAANEQFF.

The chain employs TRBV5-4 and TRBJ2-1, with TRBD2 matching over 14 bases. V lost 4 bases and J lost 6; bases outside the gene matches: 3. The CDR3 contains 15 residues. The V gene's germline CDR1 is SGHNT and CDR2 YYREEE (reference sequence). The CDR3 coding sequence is TGTGCCAGCAGCCGGACTAGCGGGGGGTTCAATGAGCAGTTCTTC. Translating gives CASSRTSGGFNEQFF.

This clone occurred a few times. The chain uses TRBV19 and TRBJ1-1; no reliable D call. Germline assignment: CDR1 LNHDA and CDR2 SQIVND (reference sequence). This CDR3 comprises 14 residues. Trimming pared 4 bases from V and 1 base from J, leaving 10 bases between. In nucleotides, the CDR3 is TGTGCCAGTAGTACTGAGTGGTCGAACACTGAAGCTTTCTTT. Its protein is CASSTEWSNTEAFF.

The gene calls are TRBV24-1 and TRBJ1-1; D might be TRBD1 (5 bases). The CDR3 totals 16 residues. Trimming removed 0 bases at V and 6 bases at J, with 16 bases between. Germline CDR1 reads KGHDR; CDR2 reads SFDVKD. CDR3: CATSDLLGKGHPEAFF. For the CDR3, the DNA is TGTGCCACCAGTGATTTGCTGGGTAAGGGGCATCCTGAAGCTTTCTTT.

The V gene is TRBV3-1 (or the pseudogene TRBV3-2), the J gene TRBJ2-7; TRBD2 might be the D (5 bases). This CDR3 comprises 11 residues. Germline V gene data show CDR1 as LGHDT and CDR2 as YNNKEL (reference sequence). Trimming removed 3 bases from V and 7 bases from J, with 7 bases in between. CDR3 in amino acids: CASSQREEQYF. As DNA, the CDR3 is TGTGCCAGCAGCCAGAGGGAAGAGCAGTACTTC.

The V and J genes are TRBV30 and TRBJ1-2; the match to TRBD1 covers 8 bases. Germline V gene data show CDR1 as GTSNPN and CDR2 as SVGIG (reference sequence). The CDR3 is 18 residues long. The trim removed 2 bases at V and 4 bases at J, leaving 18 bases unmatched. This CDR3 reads CAWSRPGTGFEGVYGYTF. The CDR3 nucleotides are TGTGCCTGGAGTAGACCGGGGACAGGATTCGAGGGCGTCTATGGCTACACCTTC. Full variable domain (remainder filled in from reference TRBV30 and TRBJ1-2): SQTIHQWPATLVQPVGSPLSLECTVEGTSNPNLYWYRQAAGRGLQLLFYSVGIGQISSEVPQNLSASRPQDRQFILSSKKLLLSDSGFYLCAWSRPGTGFEGVYGYTFGSGTRLTVV.

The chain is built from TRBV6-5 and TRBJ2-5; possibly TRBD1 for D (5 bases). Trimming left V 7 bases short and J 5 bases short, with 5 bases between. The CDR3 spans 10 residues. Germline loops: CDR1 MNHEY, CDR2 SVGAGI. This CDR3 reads CASKGETQYF. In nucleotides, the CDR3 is TGTGCCAGCAAGGGGGAGACCCAGTACTTC.

CDR3 nucleotides: TGTGCCAGTAGCCCATGGACCGGGACAGGATATTCACCCCTCCACTTT. Translation gives CASSPWTGTGYSPLHF. The chain uses TRBV19 and TRBJ1-6, with 8 bases fitting TRBD1. With 6 bases clipped from V and 8 bases from J, the junction kept 12 bases outside the gene matches. This CDR3 contains 16 residues. Germline V gives CDR1 LNHDA, CDR2 SQIVND (reference sequence).

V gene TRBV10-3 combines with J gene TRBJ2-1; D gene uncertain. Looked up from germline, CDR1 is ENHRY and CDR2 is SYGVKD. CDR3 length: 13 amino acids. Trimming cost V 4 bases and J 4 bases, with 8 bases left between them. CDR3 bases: TGTGCCATCAGTGTTCAGGTTTACAATGAGCAGTTCTTC. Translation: CAISVQVYNEQFF.

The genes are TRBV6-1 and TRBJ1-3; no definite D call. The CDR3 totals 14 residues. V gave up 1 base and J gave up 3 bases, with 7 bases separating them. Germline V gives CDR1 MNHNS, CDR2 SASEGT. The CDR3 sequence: CASSEGFGGNTIYF. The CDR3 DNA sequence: TGTGCCAGCAGTGAAGGTTTCGGTGGAAACACCATATATTTT.

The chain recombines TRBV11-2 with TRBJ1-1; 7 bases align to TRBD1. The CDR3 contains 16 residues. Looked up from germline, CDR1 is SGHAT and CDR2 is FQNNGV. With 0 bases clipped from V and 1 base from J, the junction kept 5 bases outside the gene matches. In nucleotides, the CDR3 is TGTGCCAGCAGCTTAGATCCGAGACAGGGGAACACTGAAGCTTTCTTT. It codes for CASSLDPRQGNTEAFF.

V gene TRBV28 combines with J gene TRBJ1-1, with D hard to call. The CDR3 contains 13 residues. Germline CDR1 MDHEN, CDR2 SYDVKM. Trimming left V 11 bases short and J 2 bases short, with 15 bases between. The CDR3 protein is CAVVVQQNTEAFF. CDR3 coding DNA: TGTGCCGTTGTGGTACAACAAAACACTGAAGCTTTCTTT.